These 10 T cell receptor beta chains were all obtained from the same sample, sequenced in a study of blood T cell repertoires in COVID-19. Libraries were prepared by immunoSEQ multiplex PCR; TCRdb keeps only in-frame clonotypes and omits some of them. The sample carries about 69,000 clones, approximately 83% recorded once. The sample was peripheral blood. These receptors were obtained from an elderly man with acute or convalescent COVID-19.

This chain connects TRBV7-9 to TRBJ2-3, with 10 bases lining up with TRBD2. Unmatched junction bases numbered 12, after V lost 4 bases and J lost 5 bases. From germline, CDR1 is SEHNR and CDR2 FQNEAQ (reference sequence). CDR3 size: 17 residues. CDR3 bases: TGTGCCAGCAGCTGGGGGGTTCTAGCGGGAGAGCAAGATACGCAGTATTTT. The encoded protein is CASSWGVLAGEQDTQYF.

The V gene is TRBV29-1, the J gene TRBJ2-7, with 8 positions matching TRBD2. With 4 bases clipped from V and 4 bases from J, the junction kept 3 bases outside the gene matches. Germline CDR1 reads SQVTM; CDR2 reads ANQGSEA. The CDR3 sequence is 12 residues long. CDR3 loop: CSVGSGSYEQYF. CDR3 DNA: TGCAGCGTTGGGAGCGGGAGTTACGAGCAGTACTTC.

V is TRBV18 and J is TRBJ1-2, with D unresolved. This CDR3 contains 13 residues. CDR1 and CDR2 from the germline V gene are KGHSH and LQKENI. Trimming removed 2 bases at V and 2 bases at J, with 6 bases between. The CDR3 spells CASSPTANYGYTF. CDR3 in DNA: TGTGCCAGCTCACCAACAGCCAACTATGGCTACACCTTC.

CDR3 sequence: CASSLRQGWTSPLHF. CDR3 nucleotides: TGTGCCAGCAGCCTTCGACAGGGCTGGACATCACCCCTCCACTTT. The genes are TRBV9 and TRBJ1-6; TRBD1 aligns across 7 bases. The CDR3 runs to 15 residues. Germline CDR1 reads SGDLS; CDR2 reads YYNGEE. J lost 10 bases, V lost 4 bases, and 11 bases had no gene match.

This clone turned up a few times. The V gene is TRBV7-2, the J gene TRBJ2-2, with D perhaps TRBD2 (5 bases). Germline V gene sequence: CDR1 SGHTA, CDR2 FQGNSA. This CDR3 has 15 residues. Trimming took 7 bases from V and 5 from J, leaving 17 bases between them. This CDR3 reads CASNPTSGATGELFF. CDR3 DNA sequence: TGTGCCAGCAACCCAACCAGCGGAGCTACCGGGGAGCTGTTTTTT.

The chain combines TRBV3-1 (or the pseudogene TRBV3-2) with TRBJ1-2; 7 positions match TRBD1. Germline V CDR1 and CDR2: LGHDT, YNNKEL (reference sequence). With V trimmed by 0 bases and J by 9 bases, 7 bases remained unmatched. The CDR3 runs to 14 residues. CDR3: CASSQEVGGQSYTF. In nucleotides, the CDR3 is TGTGCCAGCAGCCAAGAGGTGGGGGGACAGAGCTACACCTTC.

The genes are TRBV24-1 and TRBJ1-2; 7 bases map to TRBD1. The CDR3 sequence is 14 residues long. Germline CDR1 and CDR2: KGHDR and SFDVKD. The V gene end was trimmed by 0 bases and the J gene end by 5 bases; junction bases not matched to a gene: 2. The CDR3 DNA is TGTGCCACCAGTGATTTGACAGGGGATTATGGCTACACCTTC. Translation: CATSDLTGDYGYTF.

This clone was counted only a few times. Written as DNA, the CDR3 is TGTGCCTGGAAAATAAAGGGGGGGGACCCAAATCAGCCCCAGCATTTT. Translated: CAWKIKGGDPNQPQHF. The V call is TRBV30, the J call TRBJ1-5; TRBD1 might be the D (6 bases). CDR3 length equals 16 residues. The V end was cut by 4 bases, the J end by 4 bases, with 20 bases between. The germline gives CDR1 GTSNPN, CDR2 SVGIG (reference sequence).

Only one count was recorded for this clone. This sequence joins TRBV4-3 and TRBJ2-1; 8 nucleotides agree with TRBD2. V was clipped by 1 base and J by 6 bases; unmatched bases: 11. In germline, CDR1 is LGHNA, CDR2 YSLEER. The CDR3 spans 17 residues. The CDR3 here is CASSQGLGLAGRNEQFF. In DNA, the CDR3 is TGCGCCAGCAGCCAAGGGCTCGGGCTAGCGGGTCGCAATGAGCAGTTCTTC.

In this sample, this clone turned up once. V is TRBV28 and J is TRBJ2-4; 7 nucleotides align to TRBD1. There are 14 residues in the CDR3. V was clipped by 2 bases and J by 5 bases; unmatched bases: 3. CDR1 and CDR2 from the germline V gene are MDHEN and SYDVKM. CDR3 coding DNA: TGTGCCAGCAGTTTACAGGGGGTACAAAACATTCAGTACTTC. Amino acid sequence: CASSLQGVQNIQYF.